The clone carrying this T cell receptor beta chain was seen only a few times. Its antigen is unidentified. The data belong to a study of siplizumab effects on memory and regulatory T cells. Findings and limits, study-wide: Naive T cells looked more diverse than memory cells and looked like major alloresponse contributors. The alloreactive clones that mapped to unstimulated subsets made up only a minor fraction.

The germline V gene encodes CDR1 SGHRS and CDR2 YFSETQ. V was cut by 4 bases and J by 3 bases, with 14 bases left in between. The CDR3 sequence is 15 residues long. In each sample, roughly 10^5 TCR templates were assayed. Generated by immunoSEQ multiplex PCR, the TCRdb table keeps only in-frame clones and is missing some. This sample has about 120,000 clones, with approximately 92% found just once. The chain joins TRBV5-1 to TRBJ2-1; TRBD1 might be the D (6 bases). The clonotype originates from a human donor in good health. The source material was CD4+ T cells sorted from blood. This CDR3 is CASSPIGQNYNEQFF. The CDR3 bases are TGCGCCAGCAGCCCAATAGGACAGAACTACAATGAGCAGTTCTTC.